These T cell receptor beta chains were read from a single sample in a study of blood T cells in healthy people across ages. Using its own MiXCR run on the 5' RACE reads, TCRdb lists one record per CDR3 protein. The table lists some 1,500,000 distinct CDR3 sequences, roughly 43% of them singletons, with about 3.8% in the top ten. Sequenced: blood. These TCRs come from a woman younger than 35 in good health. Each CDR3 is given with its conserved first and last residue. A D gene is named only where the DNA matches it firmly. A clone size is listed for some rows: how often the clone was seen (once, few, many), or a class if it is expanded.

TRBD1	TRBJ1-5	TRBV6-5	.	TGTGCCAGCAGTCGGACAGGGTGGGCGGATCAGCCCCAGCATTTT	CASSRTGWADQPQHF
TRBD2	TRBJ2-3	TRBV6-6	.	TGTGCCAGCAGTACCGGGACTAGCCAAGATACGCAGTATTTT	CASSTGTSQDTQYF
TRBD2	TRBJ2-5	TRBV15	.	TGTGCCACCAGCAGCGGACTAGCGGGGGCGAACCAAGAGACCCAGTACTTC	CATSSGLAGANQETQYF
.	TRBJ2-1	TRBV18	.	TGTGCCAGCTCACCGGCACTAAGCCATGAGCAGTTCTTC	CASSPALSHEQFF
.	TRBJ2-3	TRBV20-1	.	TGCAGTGCTAGATCAGGGTTCACAGATACGCAGTATTTT	CSARSGFTDTQYF
.	TRBJ2-5	TRBV12-3/TRBV12-4	.	TGTGCCACCCGAGGGAGTTACAATGAGCAGTACTTC	CATRGSYNEQYF
.	TRBJ2-1	TRBV29-1	few	TGCAGCGTTGAAGTGGGAGTGAGGCACAATGAGCAGTTCTTC	CSVEVGVRHNEQFF
.	TRBJ1-3	TRBV3-1	few	TGTGCCAGCAGCTCTCAGGGAAGGACCATATATTTT	CASSSQGRTIYF
.	TRBJ2-3	TRBV29-1	.	TGCAGCGGGGGCGCTAGCGTGGTAGATACGCAGTATTTT	CSGGASVVDTQYF
.	TRBJ2-3	TRBV5-1	few	TGCGCCAGCAGGAGGTGGACACAGACATACGATACGCAGTATTTT	CASRRWTQTYDTQYF